The following is a T cell receptor beta chain sequence with its context. This clone came up once. What this receptor recognizes is not known. There are no base qualities to consult, and no much larger clone falls within one base. The data derive from a study of T cell responses to AZD1222 COVID-19 vaccine (dated by TCRdb to about 2021). Background on the whole study: TCR sequencing was performed for 233 trial participants, of whom 207 were given two doses of AZD1222 and some 25 were given two doses of MenACWY control vaccine. Trial participants were enrolled into age subgroups of 18-55, 56-69 and 70-plus years, which contained around 150, 29 and 61 TCR-sequenced participants, respectively. Overall study results and their limits: Participants were mostly white British and included more females than males, and it was suggested by the authors that clonal diversity may have been underestimated. Because no day 14 peak-response samples were available, repertoires were characterized only after the peak T cell response. Reportedly, close to half of the unique spike-specific TCRs recognized epitopes lying outside the regions that are mutated in the B.1.351 and B.1.1.7 variants. Conclusions about previously exposed vaccinees were limited because only a handful of AZD1222 recipients were SARS-CoV-2 seropositive at baseline. In the small 56-69-year group, the increase in depth fell short of significance, most likely because of low power. After two AZD1222 doses, spike-specific TCR breadth and depth were significantly higher than at day 0 and than in MenACWY recipients. CD4 TCRs associated with the vaccine covered the entire spike protein, and the dominant responses were in regions 160-218 and 743-854.

This specimen's time point label, per the study, means: about 28 days (+/-7) after the second vaccine dose. AZD1222 recipients with second doses at about 4 weeks or about 12 weeks were pooled, because spike-specific TCR depth and breadth did not differ between schedules. Samples from vaccinated people were obtained from the UK trials COV001 and COV002, which included a single-blind randomized controlled phase 2/3 trial of AZD1222 (ChAdOx1 nCoV-19) in healthy adults. For TCRbeta chain sequencing, PBMC samples from trial participants were taken at day 0 and at day 28 after the second dose. The CDR3 regions of human TCRbeta chains were subjected to immunosequencing. The authors' pipeline ran thus. TCRs in the repertoires were compared against a reference library of SARS-CoV-2-specific TCRs that had been generated with the MIRA antigen-specificity platform. Breadth was defined as the fraction of unique TCRs that were SARS-CoV-2-associated, and depth was defined as the fraction of total T cells that were SARS-CoV-2-associated. Using the MIRA data, every spike-specific TCR was mapped to the spike region that the TCR reacted to and assigned to either a CD4 or a CD8 class. Log10-transformed breadth and depth values were compared by one-way ANOVA with Sidak's multiple comparisons tests. In its TCRdb copy, this immuneACCESS table keeps in-frame sequences only and misses some clones. Where compared with another copy, unresolved V genes explain less than half of these, and the others have no known cause. From that table come the V and J calls and clone size; the DNA was used to work out D and trimming. The sample yields about 270,000 clones; 94% were counted once. About 0.5% of the sample belongs to the ten largest clones.

The specimen was peripheral blood, collected 28 days after the second AZD1222 dose. This clonotype was obtained from an adult who received the AZD1222 COVID-19 vaccine.

The CDR3 protein sequence reads: CASSHQGGHSYNEQFF. The DNA reads as follows: TGTGCCAGCAGCCACCAGGGAGGCCACTCCTACAATGAGCAGTTCTTC. This chain joins TRBV28 to TRBJ2-1; TRBD2 is possibly the D segment (6 matching bases). Taken from cysteine to phenylalanine, the CDR3 has 16 residues. The only DNA kept is the CDR3, 48 bases in frame from the first base. Between the V and J ends, shortened by 6 bases and 0 bases respectively, the junction contains 15 bases. The germline V gene sets CDR1 to MDHEN and CDR2 to SYDVKM.